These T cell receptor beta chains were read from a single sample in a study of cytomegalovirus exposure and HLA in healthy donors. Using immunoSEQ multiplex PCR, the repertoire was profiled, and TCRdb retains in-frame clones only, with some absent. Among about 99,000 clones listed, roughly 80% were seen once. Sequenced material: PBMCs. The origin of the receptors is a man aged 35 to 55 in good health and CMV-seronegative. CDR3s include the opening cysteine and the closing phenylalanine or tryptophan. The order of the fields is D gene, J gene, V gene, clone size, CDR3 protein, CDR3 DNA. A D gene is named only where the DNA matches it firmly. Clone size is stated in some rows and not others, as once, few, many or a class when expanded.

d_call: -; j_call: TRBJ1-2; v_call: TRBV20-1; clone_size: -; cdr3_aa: CSATGVYGYTF; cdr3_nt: TGCAGTGCTACAGGGGTATACGGCTACACCTTC
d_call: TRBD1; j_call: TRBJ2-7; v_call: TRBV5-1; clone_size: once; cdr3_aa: CASSLRAGTVNKHGYEQYF; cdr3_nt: TGCGCCAGCAGCTTGAGAGCCGGGACAGTTAATAAACACGGGTACGAGCAGTACTTC
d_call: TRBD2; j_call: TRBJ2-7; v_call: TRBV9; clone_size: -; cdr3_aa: CASSDGTSGSYEQYF; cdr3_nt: TGTGCCAGCAGCGACGGGACTAGCGGCTCCTACGAGCAGTACTTC
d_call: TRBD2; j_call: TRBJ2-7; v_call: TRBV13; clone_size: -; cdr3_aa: CASSSRLAAVFSYEQYF; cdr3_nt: TGTGCCAGCAGCTCGAGACTAGCGGCCGTTTTCTCCTACGAGCAGTACTTC
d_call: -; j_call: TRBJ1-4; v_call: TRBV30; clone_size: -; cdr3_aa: CAWSPGVATNEKLFF; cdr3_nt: TGTGCCTGGAGTCCCGGGGTCGCAACTAATGAAAAACTGTTTTTT
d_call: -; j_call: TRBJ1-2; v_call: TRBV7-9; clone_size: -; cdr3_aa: CASSLAWTARGYTF; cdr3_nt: TGTGCCAGCAGCTTAGCGTGGACAGCTCGCGGCTACACCTTC
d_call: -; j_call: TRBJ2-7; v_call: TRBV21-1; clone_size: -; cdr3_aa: CASSHRRYEQYF; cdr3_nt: TGTGCCAGCAGCCATCGGAGGTACGAGCAGTACTTC
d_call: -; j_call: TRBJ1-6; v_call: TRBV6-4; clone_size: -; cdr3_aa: CASSVSPGNSPLHF; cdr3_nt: TGTGCCAGCAGTGTCAGTCCGGGAAATTCACCCCTCCACTTT
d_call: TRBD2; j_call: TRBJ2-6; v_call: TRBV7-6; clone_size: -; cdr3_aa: CASSFNRRLAGGNSGANVLTF; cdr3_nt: TGTGCCAGCAGCTTCAACCGTCGACTAGCGGGAGGTAATTCTGGGGCCAACGTCCTGACTTTC
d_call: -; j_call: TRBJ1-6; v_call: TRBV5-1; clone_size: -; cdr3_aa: CASSMTGPGSYNSPLHF; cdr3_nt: TGCGCCAGCAGCATGACAGGCCCAGGCTCCTATAATTCACCCCTCCACTTT
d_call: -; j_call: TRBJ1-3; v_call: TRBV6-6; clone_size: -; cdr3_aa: CASSYGPGAGNTIYF; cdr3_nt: TGTGCCAGCAGTTACGGCCCGGGGGCTGGAAACACCATATATTTT
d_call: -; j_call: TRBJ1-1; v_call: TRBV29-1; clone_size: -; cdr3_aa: CSVGRGGGAFTEAFF; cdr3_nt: TGCAGCGTCGGCCGCGGGGGGGGCGCGTTCACTGAAGCTTTCTTT
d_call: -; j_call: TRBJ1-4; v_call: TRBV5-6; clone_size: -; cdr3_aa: CASSSRREKLFF; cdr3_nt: TGTGCCAGCAGCTCCCGGCGGGAAAAACTGTTTTTT
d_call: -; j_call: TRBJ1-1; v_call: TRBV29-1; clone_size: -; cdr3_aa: CSVDVVSTSAFF; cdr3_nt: TGCAGCGTTGACGTTGTATCTACTTCGGCTTTCTTT
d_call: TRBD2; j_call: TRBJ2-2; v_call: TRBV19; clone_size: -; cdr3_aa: CASSILAGANTGELFF; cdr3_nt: TGTGCCAGTAGTATTCTAGCGGGTGCGAACACCGGGGAGCTGTTTTTT
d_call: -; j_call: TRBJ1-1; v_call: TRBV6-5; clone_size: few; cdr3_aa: CASSRESKNTEAFF; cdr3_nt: TGTGCCAGCAGCCGAGAGTCAAAGAACACTGAAGCTTTCTTT
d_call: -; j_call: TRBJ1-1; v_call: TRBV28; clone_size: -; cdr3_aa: CASKGHLTPNTEAFF; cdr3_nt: TGTGCCAGCAAGGGACACTTAACCCCGAACACTGAAGCTTTCTTT
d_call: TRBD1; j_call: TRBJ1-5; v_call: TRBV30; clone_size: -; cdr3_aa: CAWSKQGNQPQHF; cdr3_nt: TGTGCCTGGAGCAAACAGGGGAATCAGCCCCAGCATTTT
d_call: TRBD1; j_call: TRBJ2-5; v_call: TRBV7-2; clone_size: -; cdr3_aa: CASSLDRKETQYF; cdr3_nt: TGTGCCAGCAGCTTGGACAGGAAAGAGACCCAGTACTTC
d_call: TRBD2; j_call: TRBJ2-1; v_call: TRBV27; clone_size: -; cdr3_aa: CASSLRGGLNEQFF; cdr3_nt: TGTGCCAGCAGTTTACGGGGGGGCCTCAATGAGCAGTTCTTC
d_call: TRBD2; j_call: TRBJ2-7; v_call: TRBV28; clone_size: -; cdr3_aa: CASSAPSGWNTYEQYF; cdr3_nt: TGTGCCAGCAGTGCTCCTAGCGGATGGAACACCTACGAGCAGTACTTC
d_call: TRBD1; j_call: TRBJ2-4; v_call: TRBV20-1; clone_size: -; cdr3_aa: CSASGQAKQYF; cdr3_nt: TGCAGTGCCTCCGGACAGGCGAAACAGTACTTC
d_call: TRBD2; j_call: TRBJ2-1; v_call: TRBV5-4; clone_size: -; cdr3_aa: CASSLGAGGAVGGEQFF; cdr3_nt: TGTGCCAGCAGCTTGGGGGCCGGGGGGGCCGTAGGGGGAGAGCAGTTCTTC
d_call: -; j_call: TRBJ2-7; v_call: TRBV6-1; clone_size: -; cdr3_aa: CASSESYEQYF; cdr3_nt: TGTGCCAGCAGTGAGAGCTACGAGCAGTACTTC
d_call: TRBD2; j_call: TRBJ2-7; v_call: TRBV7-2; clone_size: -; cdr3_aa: CASSLGRKGLAGLLSEQYF; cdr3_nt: TGTGCCAGCAGCTTAGGGCGAAAGGGACTAGCGGGCCTCCTCAGCGAGCAGTACTTC
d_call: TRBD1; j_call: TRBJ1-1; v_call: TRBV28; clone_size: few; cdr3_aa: CASSVSYRGLNTEAFF; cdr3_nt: TGTGCCAGCAGTGTAAGTTACAGGGGGCTAAACACTGAAGCTTTCTTT
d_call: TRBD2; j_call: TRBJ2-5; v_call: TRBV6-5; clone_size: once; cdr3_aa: CASSTSGSQTQYF; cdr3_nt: TGTGCCAGCAGCACTAGCGGGAGTCAGACCCAGTACTTC
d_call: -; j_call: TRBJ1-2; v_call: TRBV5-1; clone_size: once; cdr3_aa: CASRPDPTANYGYTF; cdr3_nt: TGCGCCAGCAGACCCGACCCGACAGCTAACTATGGCTACACCTTC
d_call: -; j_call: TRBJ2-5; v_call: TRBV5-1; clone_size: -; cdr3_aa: CASSVTGTGQGTQYF; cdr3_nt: TGCGCCAGCAGCGTCACAGGGACCGGCCAAGGGACCCAGTACTTC